The source of this TCR beta chain is a study of CD8+CD57+ T cells in acquired aplastic anemia. For the study at large: Sorted CD4+ and CD8+ cell DNA averaged roughly 3.2 ug.

Genomic DNA constituted the template upon which TCR beta VDJ and CDR3 profiling was performed. TCRdb called the reads again in MiXCR, with one record for every CDR3 protein. The data contain approximately 220,000 distinct CDR3 sequences, around 49% of them singletons. This clonotype appeared many times. Its antigen is unidentified. Patients chosen for sequencing had shown CD8+CD57+ cell expansion by flow cytometry. Each of the patients presented with severe acquired aplastic anemia. Each patient gave a blood sample that was collected before any therapy had been received. The V segment lost 3 bases and the J segment 2 bases; nucleotides outside the gene matches: 5. The CDR3 is 14 residues long. The germline V gene has CDR1 SGHRS and CDR2 YFSETQ. Findings and limits, study-wide: Comparison of patients with controls identified almost 30 shared CD8+ CDR3 sequences.

The TCR was taken from a human donor with aplastic anemia. The chain carries TRBV5-1 and TRBJ2-7; 7 bases agree with TRBD2. The sample consisted of sorted CD4+, CD8+, or CD8+CD57+ T cells (not recorded which) from PBMCs. The CDR3: CASSSGTTTYEQYF. CDR3 nucleotides: TGCGCCAGCAGCTCCGGGACTACAACCTACGAGCAGTACTTC.